This T cell receptor (beta chain) was retrieved from a study of shared clonotypes between healthy human individuals. Study-wide points: Donor clonotype sharing was expected to depend on sequencing depth.

Concerning this clone itself: Its antigen is still unknown. This sample also contains other DNA sequences that code for the same CDR3.

The CDR3 totals 13 residues. Germline CDR1 and CDR2: SGHNT and YYREEE (reference sequence). V lost 0 bases and J lost 6, with 10 bases in between. In the sorted-subset replicate PCRs, 150 to 200 ng DNA, 25,000 to 30,000 T cell genomes, was used. Here immunoSEQ multiplex PCR was the method, and the copy in TCRdb shows in-frame clones only, minus some. This sample has over a million clones; roughly 96% occur once, and the top ten carry approximately 1.1%. The sample consisted of naive CD4+ T cells sorted from blood. Documented subset: CD45RA+ positively selected. The genes are TRBV5-4 and TRBJ2-7, with D uncertain. The sequence was obtained from a man younger than 40 in good health. DNA for the CDR3: TGTGCCAGCAGCTTGGACCCCTCGGGCGAGCAGTACTTC. It specifies CASSLDPSGEQYF.